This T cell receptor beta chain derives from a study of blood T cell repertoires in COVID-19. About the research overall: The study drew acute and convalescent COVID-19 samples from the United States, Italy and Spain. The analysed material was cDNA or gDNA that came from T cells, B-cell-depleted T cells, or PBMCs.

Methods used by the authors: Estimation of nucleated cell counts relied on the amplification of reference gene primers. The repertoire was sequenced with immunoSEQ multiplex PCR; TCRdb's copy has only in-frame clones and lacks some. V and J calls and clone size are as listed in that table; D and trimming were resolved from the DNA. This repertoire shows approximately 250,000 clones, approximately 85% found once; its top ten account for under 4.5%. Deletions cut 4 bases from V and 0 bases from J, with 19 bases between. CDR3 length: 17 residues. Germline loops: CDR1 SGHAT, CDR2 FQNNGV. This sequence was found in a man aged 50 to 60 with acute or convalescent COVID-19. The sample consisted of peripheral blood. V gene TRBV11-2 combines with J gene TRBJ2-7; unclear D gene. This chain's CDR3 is CASSSLWSGTLSYEQYF. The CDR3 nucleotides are TGTGCCAGCAGCTCTCTGTGGTCGGGTACGCTCTCCTACGAGCAGTACTTC.